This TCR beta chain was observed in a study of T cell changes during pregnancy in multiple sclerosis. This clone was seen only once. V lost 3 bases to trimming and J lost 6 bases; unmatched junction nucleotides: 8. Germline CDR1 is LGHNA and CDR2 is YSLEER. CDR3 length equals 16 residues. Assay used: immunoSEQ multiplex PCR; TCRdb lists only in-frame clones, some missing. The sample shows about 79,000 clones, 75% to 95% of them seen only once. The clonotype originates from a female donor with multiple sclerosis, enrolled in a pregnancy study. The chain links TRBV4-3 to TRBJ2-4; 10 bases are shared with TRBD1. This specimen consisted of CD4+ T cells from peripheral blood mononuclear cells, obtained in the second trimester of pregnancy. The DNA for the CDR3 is TGCGCCAGCAGCCAGGTACCGGGACAGGGGAGAAACATTCAGTACTTC. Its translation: CASSQVPGQGRNIQYF.